The T cell receptor beta chain under discussion was sequenced for a study of blood T cell repertoires in COVID-19. Study in general: Donors in the United States, Italy and Spain gave samples during acute or convalescent COVID-19. From T cells, B-cell-depleted T cells, or PBMCs came the material, which was cDNA or gDNA.

Original methodology: Reference gene primer amplification yielded estimated nucleated cell counts. The data were produced by immunoSEQ multiplex PCR, yet TCRdb's version contains in-frame clones alone and is incomplete. Clonal size and the V and J genes are those of that table, whereas D and trimming came from the DNA. The sample contains fewer than 250,000 clones, about 82% of which appear only once. The receptor was derived from a woman aged 55-70 years with active or convalescent COVID-19. Sample: peripheral blood.

The CDR3 spells CASSPLTGVSGNTIYF. CDR3 nucleotides: TGTGCCAGCAGCCCCCTGACCGGAGTATCTGGAAACACCATATATTTT. The chain recombines TRBV3-1 (or the pseudogene TRBV3-2) with TRBJ1-3; D not certain. V was trimmed by 4 bases and J by 1 base, leaving 14 bases between them. Germline-derived CDR1 and CDR2 are LGHDT and YNNKEL (reference sequence). The CDR3 spans 16 residues.